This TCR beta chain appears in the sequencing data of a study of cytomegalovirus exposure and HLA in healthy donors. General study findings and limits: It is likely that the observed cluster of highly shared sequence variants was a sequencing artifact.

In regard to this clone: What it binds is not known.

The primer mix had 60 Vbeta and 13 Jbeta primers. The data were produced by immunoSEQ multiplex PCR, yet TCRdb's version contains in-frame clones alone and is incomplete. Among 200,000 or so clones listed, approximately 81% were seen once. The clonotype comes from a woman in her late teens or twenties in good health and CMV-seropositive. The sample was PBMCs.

In DNA form, the CDR3 reads TGTGCCAGCAGCTTAGCCGGACAGGGTTTAGCCAAAAACATTCAGTACTTC. Translated, it gives CASSLAGQGLAKNIQYF. V and J are TRBV11-3 and TRBJ2-4; 8 bases line up with TRBD1. The CDR3 runs 17 residues. Trimming at V came to 1 base and at J to 0 bases, leaving 5 bases not matched to a gene. CDR1 is SGHNT and CDR2 is YENEEA in the germline V gene.